Listed below are T cell receptor beta chains from one sample, sequenced in a study of shared clonotypes between healthy human individuals. The assay was immunoSEQ multiplex PCR, and TCRdb's table has in-frame clones only and misses some. The data show about 450,000 clones, 70% to 85% seen once. The sample consisted of PBMCs. These receptors came from a woman aged 35 to 49 in good health. Some clones in this sample may be carry-over from other donors' samples. The CDR3 runs from the conserved cysteine through the conserved F or W. A D gene is named only where the DNA matches it firmly. Size is omitted from some rows. Given values are once, few, many or a class for expanded clones.

clone_size: .; v_call: TRBV7-7; d_call: TRBD2; j_call: TRBJ2-3; cdr3_aa: CASSVGLARTDTQYF; cdr3_nt: TGTGCCAGCAGCGTAGGACTAGCGAGGACAGATACGCAGTATTTT
clone_size: .; v_call: TRBV5-4; d_call: TRBD2; j_call: TRBJ2-1; cdr3_aa: CASSAGLAGRNEQFF; cdr3_nt: TGTGCCAGCAGCGCGGGACTAGCGGGAAGGAATGAGCAGTTCTTC
clone_size: .; v_call: TRBV6-4; d_call: .; j_call: TRBJ2-3; cdr3_aa: CASSVTSNSDTQYF; cdr3_nt: TGTGCCAGCAGTGTCACTAGCAATAGCGATACGCAGTATTTT
clone_size: .; v_call: TRBV5-1; d_call: TRBD2; j_call: TRBJ2-5; cdr3_aa: CASSLAPSGDQETQYF; cdr3_nt: TGCGCCAGCAGCTTGGCCCCAAGCGGGGATCAAGAGACCCAGTACTTC
clone_size: .; v_call: TRBV7-3; d_call: TRBD2; j_call: TRBJ2-2; cdr3_aa: CASSAGGLNTGELFF; cdr3_nt: TGTGCCAGCAGTGCGGGGGGCTTAAACACCGGGGAGCTGTTTTTT
clone_size: .; v_call: TRBV5-6; d_call: .; j_call: TRBJ1-6; cdr3_aa: CASSSTGFLYNSPLHF; cdr3_nt: TGTGCCAGCAGCTCCACCGGATTCCTCTATAATTCACCCCTCCACTTT
clone_size: once; v_call: TRBV2; d_call: .; j_call: TRBJ1-1; cdr3_aa: CASSETDVWGRTEAFF; cdr3_nt: TGTGCCAGCAGTGAAACCGACGTGTGGGGGCGTACTGAAGCTTTCTTT
clone_size: .; v_call: TRBV5-4; d_call: .; j_call: TRBJ2-1; cdr3_aa: CASSLARDYNEQFF; cdr3_nt: TGTGCCAGCAGCTTGGCCCGCGATTACAATGAGCAGTTCTTC
clone_size: .; v_call: TRBV7-9; d_call: .; j_call: TRBJ2-1; cdr3_aa: CASTSARLYNEQFF; cdr3_nt: TGTGCCAGCACGTCAGCGAGACTTTACAATGAGCAGTTCTTC
clone_size: .; v_call: TRBV5-6; d_call: TRBD1; j_call: TRBJ2-3; cdr3_aa: CASSKLADRETDTQYF; cdr3_nt: TGTGCCAGCAGCAAGTTAGCGGACAGGGAGACCGATACGCAGTATTTT
clone_size: .; v_call: TRBV2; d_call: .; j_call: TRBJ2-7; cdr3_aa: CASRPGRETYEQYF; cdr3_nt: TGTGCCAGCAGACCGGGACGGGAGACCTACGAGCAGTACTTC
clone_size: .; v_call: TRBV4-1; d_call: .; j_call: TRBJ2-3; cdr3_aa: CASSRDSGPDTDTQYF; cdr3_nt: TGCGCCAGCAGCCGGGACAGCGGGCCGGACACAGATACGCAGTATTTT
clone_size: .; v_call: TRBV4-1; d_call: .; j_call: TRBJ1-1; cdr3_aa: CASSQGPLTEAFF; cdr3_nt: TGCGCCAGCAGCCAAGGGCCTCTCACTGAAGCTTTCTTT
clone_size: few; v_call: TRBV19; d_call: .; j_call: TRBJ2-3; cdr3_aa: CASSITNIAGFTDTQYF; cdr3_nt: TGTGCCAGTAGTATCACCAATATTGCGGGATTCACAGATACGCAGTATTTT
clone_size: .; v_call: TRBV7-2; d_call: .; j_call: TRBJ2-7; cdr3_aa: CASSFPRGSYEQYF; cdr3_nt: TGTGCCAGCAGCTTCCCCAGGGGTTCCTACGAGCAGTACTTC
clone_size: .; v_call: TRBV19; d_call: TRBD2; j_call: TRBJ2-5; cdr3_aa: CASTSLAGSQETQYF; cdr3_nt: TGTGCCAGTACCTCCCTAGCGGGGTCCCAAGAGACCCAGTACTTC
clone_size: .; v_call: TRBV18; d_call: .; j_call: TRBJ2-1; cdr3_aa: CASSPAVHGEQFF; cdr3_nt: TGTGCCAGCTCACCAGCCGTCCACGGGGAGCAGTTCTTC
clone_size: .; v_call: TRBV7-2; d_call: .; j_call: TRBJ1-2; cdr3_aa: CASSGNYGYTF; cdr3_nt: TGTGCCAGCAGCGGTAACTATGGCTACACCTTC
clone_size: once; v_call: TRBV15; d_call: .; j_call: TRBJ2-1; cdr3_aa: CATKRGLPLEQFF; cdr3_nt: TGTGCCACCAAACGCGGACTGCCCCTTGAGCAGTTCTTC
clone_size: .; v_call: TRBV6-5; d_call: .; j_call: TRBJ2-3; cdr3_aa: CASSYSPGGAQYF; cdr3_nt: TGTGCCAGCAGTTACTCCCCCGGGGGTGCGCAGTATTTT
clone_size: .; v_call: TRBV28; d_call: .; j_call: TRBJ2-1; cdr3_aa: CASSSRWVEQFF; cdr3_nt: TGTGCCAGCAGTTCAAGGTGGGTTGAGCAGTTCTTC
clone_size: .; v_call: TRBV21-1; d_call: .; j_call: TRBJ1-4; cdr3_aa: CASNATSRPEKLFF; cdr3_nt: TGTGCCAGCAACGCGACATCTCGGCCTGAAAAACTGTTTTTT
clone_size: .; v_call: TRBV6-6; d_call: TRBD1; j_call: TRBJ1-1; cdr3_aa: CASRGQGRLNTEAFF; cdr3_nt: TGTGCCAGCAGGGGACAGGGACGGTTGAACACTGAAGCTTTCTTT
clone_size: .; v_call: TRBV18; d_call: .; j_call: TRBJ2-3; cdr3_aa: CASSQPDGVGTDTQYF; cdr3_nt: TGTGCCAGCTCACAGCCAGACGGCGTGGGCACAGATACGCAGTATTTT
clone_size: few; v_call: TRBV19; d_call: .; j_call: TRBJ1-2; cdr3_aa: CASSRDGGYYGYTF; cdr3_nt: TGTGCCAGTAGTAGAGACGGGGGCTACTATGGCTACACCTTC
clone_size: .; v_call: TRBV12-2; d_call: .; j_call: TRBJ2-7; cdr3_aa: CASRPRTGGSYEQYF; cdr3_nt: TGTGCAAGTCGCCCACGGACAGGGGGGTCCTACGAGCAGTACTTC
clone_size: .; v_call: TRBV28; d_call: .; j_call: TRBJ2-2; cdr3_aa: CASSYSIGGVGELFF; cdr3_nt: TGTGCCAGCAGTTACTCGATCGGAGGGGTCGGGGAGCTGTTTTTT
clone_size: few; v_call: TRBV4-2; d_call: TRBD1; j_call: TRBJ1-3; cdr3_aa: CASSQEPQGPGNTIYF; cdr3_nt: TGTGCCAGCAGCCAAGAACCACAGGGGCCTGGAAACACCATATATTTT